One and the same sample provided the 4 T cell receptor beta chains below, sequenced in a study of blood T cell repertoires in COVID-19. Only in-frame clones appear in the TCRdb table, and some are missing; sequencing was by immunoSEQ multiplex PCR. Here the sample spans about 140,000 clones, roughly 90% being singletons. Sequenced sample: peripheral blood. The receptors stem from a human donor in a cohort sampled during active COVID-19.

This clone was counted a single time. V usage is TRBV6-2 or TRBV6-3 and J usage is TRBJ1-5; D is uncertain. Deletions cut 6 bases from V and 5 bases from J, with 11 bases between. The CDR3 runs 13 residues. Germline-derived CDR1 and CDR2 are MNHEY and SVGEGT. The CDR3 protein is CASSLFNYQPQHF. CDR3 sequence (DNA): TGTGCCAGCAGCCTGTTCAACTATCAGCCCCAGCATTTT.

The V and J genes are TRBV4-1 and TRBJ2-3, with 7 bases lining up with TRBD1. Germline V gives CDR1 MGHRA, CDR2 YSYEKL. With V trimmed by 1 base and J by 0 bases, 4 bases remained unmatched. This CDR3 region has 16 residues. The CDR3 nucleotides are TGCGCCAGCAGCCAAGGACAGGGCAGAAGCACAGATACGCAGTATTTT. Translated: CASSQGQGRSTDTQYF.

The chain has TRBV5-4 and TRBJ2-3, with D unresolved. Germline CDR1 reads SGHNT; CDR2 reads YYREEE (reference sequence). The CDR3 has 16 amino acids. V dropped 0 bases and J dropped 2 bases, with 13 bases sitting between them. CDR3 sequence: CASSLGPPPVTDTQYF. The CDR3 bases are TGTGCCAGCAGCTTGGGTCCGCCCCCGGTCACAGATACGCAGTATTTT.

This chain uses TRBV11-2 with TRBJ1-2, with D maybe TRBD1 (6 bases). V lost 3 bases, J lost 8 bases, and 16 bases lay in between. The CDR3 runs 14 residues. Germline V gene data show CDR1 as SGHAT and CDR2 as FQNNGV. This CDR3 is CASSFSTVQGGYTF. In nucleotides, the CDR3 is TGTGCCAGCAGCTTCTCGACGGTACAGGGCGGCTACACCTTC.